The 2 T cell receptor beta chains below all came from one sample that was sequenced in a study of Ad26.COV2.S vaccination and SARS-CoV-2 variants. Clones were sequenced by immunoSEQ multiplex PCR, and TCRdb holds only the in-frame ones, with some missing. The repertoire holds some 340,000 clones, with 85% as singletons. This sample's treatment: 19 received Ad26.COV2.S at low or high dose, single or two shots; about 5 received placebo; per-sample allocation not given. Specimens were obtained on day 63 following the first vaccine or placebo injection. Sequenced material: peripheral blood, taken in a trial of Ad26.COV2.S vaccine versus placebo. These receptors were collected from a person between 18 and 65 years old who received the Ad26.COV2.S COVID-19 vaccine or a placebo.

The CDR3 region is CASSQEGSGANVLTF. CDR3 nucleotides: TGTGCCAGCAGTCAAGAGGGGTCCGGGGCCAACGTCCTGACTTTC. The gene calls are TRBV7-9 and TRBJ2-6, with D perhaps TRBD1 or TRBD2 (5 bases each). From germline, CDR1 is SEHNR and CDR2 FQNEAQ (reference sequence). Trimming shortened V by 6 bases and J by 4 bases, and 13 bases separated the two germline ends. The CDR3 has 15 residues. Drawing the rest from reference TRBV7-9 and TRBJ2-6, the complete variable domain is DTGVSQNPRHKITKRGQNVTFRCDPISEHNRLYWYRQTLGQGPEFLTYFQNEAQLEKSRLLSDRFSAERPKGSFSTLEIQRTEQGDSAMYLCASSQEGSGANVLTFGAGSRLTVL.

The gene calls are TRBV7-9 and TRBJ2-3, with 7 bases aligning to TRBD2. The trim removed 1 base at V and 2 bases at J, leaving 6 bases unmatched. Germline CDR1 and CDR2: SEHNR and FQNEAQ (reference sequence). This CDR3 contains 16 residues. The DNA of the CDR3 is TGTGCCAGCAGCTTAGTTCGACTAGCAGACACAGATACGCAGTATTTT. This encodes CASSLVRLADTDTQYF.